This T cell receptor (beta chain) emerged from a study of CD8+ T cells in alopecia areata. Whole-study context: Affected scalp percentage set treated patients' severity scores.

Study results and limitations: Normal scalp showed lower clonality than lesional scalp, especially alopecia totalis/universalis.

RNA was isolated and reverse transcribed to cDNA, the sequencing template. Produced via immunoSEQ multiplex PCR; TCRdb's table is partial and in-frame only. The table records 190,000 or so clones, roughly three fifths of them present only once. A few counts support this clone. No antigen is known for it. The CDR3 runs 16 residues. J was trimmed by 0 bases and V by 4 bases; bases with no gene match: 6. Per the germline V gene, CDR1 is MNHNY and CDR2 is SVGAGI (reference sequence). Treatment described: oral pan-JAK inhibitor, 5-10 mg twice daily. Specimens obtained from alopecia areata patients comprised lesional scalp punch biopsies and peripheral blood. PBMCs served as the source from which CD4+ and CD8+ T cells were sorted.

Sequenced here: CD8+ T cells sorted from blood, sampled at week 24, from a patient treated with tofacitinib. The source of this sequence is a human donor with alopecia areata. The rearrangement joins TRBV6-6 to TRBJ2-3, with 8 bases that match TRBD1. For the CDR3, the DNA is TGTGCCAGCAGTTCGGACAGGGCTTTTAGCACAGATACGCAGTATTTT. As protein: CASSSDRAFSTDTQYF.